This T cell receptor (beta chain) was recovered during a study of cytomegalovirus exposure and HLA in healthy donors. General study findings and limits: As was reported, the HLA-A and HLA-B alleles of most subjects were accurately predicted from TCR beta sequences. Most of the CMV-associated TCR beta chains (in a later analysis) appeared to be HLA-restricted. Exclusion applied to some V segments, including TRBV6-2 and TRBV6-3, as they were indistinguishable.

This clone came up a few times. Antigen unknown. PCR involved 60 Vbeta and 13 Jbeta primers. Some clones are missing from TCRdb's copy, which holds only in-frame ones; the method was immunoSEQ multiplex PCR. The table has around 150,000 clones, 60% to 80% seen once; the top ten hold around 2%. With 0 bases removed from V and 1 base from J, the gap between germline ends came to 6 bases. Germline V gives CDR1 MNHNY, CDR2 SVGAGI (reference sequence). The CDR3 is 14 amino acids. The rearrangement links TRBV6-6 to TRBJ2-5; D is unclear. The receptor was derived from a young man in good health and CMV-seronegative. Material for sequencing was PBMCs. In DNA, the CDR3 is TGTGCCAGCAGTTACTCGCAGGTCCAAGAGACCCAGTACTTC. This gives the protein CASSYSQVQETQYF.